One and the same sample provided the 19 T cell receptor beta chains below, sequenced in a study of T cells expressing NK-cell markers. Reprocessing the 5' RACE reads, TCRdb reports a single entry for every CDR3 protein and omits DNA. The ten most abundant clones cover under 7.5% of a sample with roughly 420,000 distinct CDR3 sequences. Sequencing input: blood T cells: a sorted CD56 or NKG2C T cell subset, CD4+ or CD8+ T cells, or bulk PBMC T cells (not recorded which). These receptors originate from a woman between 18 and 75 years old in good health.

This chain connects TRBV5-1 to TRBJ2-3. Looked up from germline, CDR1 is SGHRS and CDR2 is YFSETQ. The CDR3 is 14 residues long. The CDR3 spells CASSLAERTDTQYF.

The V call is TRBV12-3 or TRBV12-4, the J call TRBJ2-1; lacking DNA, the TRBD1 call made by TCRdb goes unchecked. The CDR3 totals 15 residues. CDR3 sequence reads: CASSLETYRGLEQFF.

The chain combines TRBV7-2 with TRBJ2-1. This CDR3 is 11 amino acids long. Germline-derived CDR1 and CDR2 are SGHTA and FQGNSA. CDR3 in amino acids: CASSEYSEQFF.

The rearrangement links TRBV12-3 or TRBV12-4 to TRBJ2-7. The CDR3 has 14 amino acids. The CDR3 spells CASSLTSMSYEQYF.

V and J are TRBV12-3 or TRBV12-4 and TRBJ2-5; as DNA is missing, the TRBD2 call by TCRdb cannot be tested. This CDR3 has 13 residues. CDR3 region: CASSRLRQETQYF.

This chain uses TRBV14 with TRBJ1-1. CDR3 length: 12 residues. CDR1 SGHDN and CDR2 FVKESK come from the germline V gene. This CDR3 is CASSQVGLEAFF.

The chain is built from TRBV7-6 and TRBJ1-4; the D gene TCRdb calls, TRBD1, cannot be checked with no DNA. The germline gives CDR1 SGHVS, CDR2 FNYEAQ. CDR3 length: 15 residues. CDR3 amino acids: CASSSGQGAFGKLFF.

J is TRBJ2-1 and V is TRBV10-3. The CDR3 has 14 amino acids. The germline CDR1 and CDR2 sequences are ENHRY and SYGVKD. This chain's CDR3 is CAISRIGTYNEQFF.

The rearrangement links TRBV5-4 to TRBJ1-3. The CDR3 runs 16 residues. Germline assignment: CDR1 SGHNT and CDR2 YYREEE (reference sequence). The CDR3 is CASSRRAGSDGNTIYF.

This chain connects TRBV5-6 to TRBJ2-7; as DNA is missing, the TRBD2 call by TCRdb cannot be tested. CDR1 and CDR2 (germline): SGHDT, YYEEEE. The CDR3 is made up of 16 amino acids. CDR3 residues: CASSLELGSQLDEQYF.

The chain has TRBV5-1 and TRBJ2-7; TCRdb lists TRBD2, though no DNA is available to test this call. The CDR3 spans 16 residues. CDR1 and CDR2 (germline): SGHRS, YFSETQ. The CDR3 sequence: CASSLDVGGSSYEQYF.

The genes are TRBV29-1 and TRBJ2-2; checking the TCRdb D call of TRBD1 is not possible without DNA. CDR1 SQVTM and CDR2 ANQGSEA come from the germline V gene. CDR3 length: 15 residues. CDR3 sequence: CSVLKGDKNTGELFF.

The rearrangement uses TRBV7-2 and TRBJ1-2; the TCRdb D gene call, TRBD1, has no DNA to confirm it. The CDR3 has 15 residues. From germline, CDR1 is SGHTA and CDR2 FQGNSA. Here the CDR3 reads CASSTLGQGVYGYTF.

The chain joins TRBV7-3 to TRBJ2-1; TCRdb gives TRBD1 as the D gene, but with no DNA this cannot be confirmed. This CDR3 has 16 residues. Germline loops: CDR1 SGHTA, CDR2 FQGTGA. CDR3 in amino acids: CASSQGGGASRNEQFF.

The chain employs TRBV20-1 and TRBJ1-2; as DNA is missing, the TRBD1 call by TCRdb cannot be tested. The CDR3 runs 15 residues. Germline V gene data show CDR1 as DFQATT and CDR2 as SNEGSKA (reference sequence). CDR3: CSAAQTGEPSYGYTF.

The V call is TRBV20-1, the J call TRBJ2-1; without DNA, the TCRdb call of TRBD2 cannot be checked. The CDR3 covers 14 residues. Germline V lookup: CDR1 DFQATT, CDR2 SNEGSKA (reference sequence). The CDR3 reads CIGGGAIPYNEQFF.

The V gene is TRBV20-1, the J gene TRBJ1-5. Germline assignment: CDR1 DFQATT and CDR2 SNEGSKA (reference sequence). This CDR3 has 12 residues. The CDR3 here is CSARGEGQPQHF.

The CDR3 region is CSVGRGTGELFF. The rearrangement uses TRBV29-1 and TRBJ2-2; the TCRdb call, TRBD1, lacks DNA for checking. Germline CDR1 and CDR2: SQVTM and ANQGSEA. This CDR3 contains 12 residues.

This chain connects TRBV7-3 to TRBJ2-3; TCRdb designates TRBD2, a call that cannot be tested without DNA. Germline V lookup: CDR1 SGHTA, CDR2 FQGTGA. The CDR3 has 13 residues. CDR3 residues: CASNQGHTDTQYF.